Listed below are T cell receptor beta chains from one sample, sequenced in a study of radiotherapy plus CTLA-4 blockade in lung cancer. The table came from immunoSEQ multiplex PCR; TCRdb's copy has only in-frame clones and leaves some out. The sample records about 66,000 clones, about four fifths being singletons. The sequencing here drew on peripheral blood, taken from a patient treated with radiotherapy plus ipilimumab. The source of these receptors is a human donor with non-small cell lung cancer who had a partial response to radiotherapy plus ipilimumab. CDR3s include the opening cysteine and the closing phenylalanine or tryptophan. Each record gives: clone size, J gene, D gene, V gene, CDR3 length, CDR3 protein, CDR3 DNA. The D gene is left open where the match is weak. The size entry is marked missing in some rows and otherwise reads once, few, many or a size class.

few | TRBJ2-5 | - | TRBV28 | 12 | CASSSGKETQYF | TGTGCCAGCAGTTCAGGGAAAGAGACCCAGTACTTC
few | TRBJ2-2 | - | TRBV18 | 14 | CASSPPGRFGELFF | TGTGCCAGCTCACCGCCGGGGAGATTCGGGGAGCTGTTTTTT
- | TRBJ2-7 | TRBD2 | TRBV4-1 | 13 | CASSGTSGSEQYF | TGCGCCAGCAGCGGGACTAGCGGGAGCGAGCAGTACTTC
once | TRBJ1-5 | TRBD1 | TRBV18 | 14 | CASSPEKGAKPQHF | TGTGCCAGCTCACCTGAAAAGGGGGCGAAACCCCAGCATTTT
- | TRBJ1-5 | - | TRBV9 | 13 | CASSADWNQPQHF | TGTGCCAGCAGCGCAGACTGGAATCAGCCCCAGCATTTT
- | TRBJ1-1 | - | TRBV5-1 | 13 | CASSLAPDTEAFF | TGCGCCAGCAGCTTGGCCCCGGACACTGAAGCTTTCTTT
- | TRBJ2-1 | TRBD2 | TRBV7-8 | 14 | CASSSEREINEQFF | TGTGCCAGCAGCTCCGAGCGGGAGATTAATGAGCAGTTCTTC
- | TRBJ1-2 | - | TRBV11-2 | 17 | CASSPPPLGTRELGYTF | TGTGCCAGCAGCCCACCACCGTTAGGGACACGTGAACTGGGCTACACCTTC
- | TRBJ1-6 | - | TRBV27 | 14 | CASSSTGQNSPLHF | TGTGCCAGCAGTTCTACAGGCCAAAATTCACCCCTCCACTTT
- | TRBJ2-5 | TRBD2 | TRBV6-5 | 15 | CASKTPSGSLETQYF | TGTGCCAGCAAAACCCCTAGCGGGAGCTTAGAGACCCAGTACTTC
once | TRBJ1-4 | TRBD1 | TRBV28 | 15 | CASSQRTGGAEKLFF | TGTGCCAGCAGTCAAAGGACAGGGGGGGCTGAAAAACTGTTTTTT
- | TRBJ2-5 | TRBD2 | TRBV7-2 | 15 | CASSLNGRASETQYF | TGTGCCAGCAGCTTAAACGGGAGGGCCTCGGAGACCCAGTACTTC
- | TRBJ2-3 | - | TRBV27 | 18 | CASSYYRGGGTGPDTQYF | TGTGCCAGTAGCTACTACCGAGGGGGCGGGACGGGGCCAGATACGCAGTATTTT
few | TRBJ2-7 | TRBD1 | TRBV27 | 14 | CASSKDRGAYEQYF | TGTGCCAGCAGTAAAGACAGGGGAGCCTACGAGCAGTACTTC
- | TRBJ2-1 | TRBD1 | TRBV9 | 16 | CASSVAAQHRGYEQFF | TGTGCCAGCAGCGTAGCTGCCCAGCACAGGGGCTATGAGCAGTTCTTC
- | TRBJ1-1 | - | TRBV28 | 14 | CASSYQGPNTEAFF | TGTGCCAGCAGTTATCAGGGGCCGAACACTGAAGCTTTCTTT
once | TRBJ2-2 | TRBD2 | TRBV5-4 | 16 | CASSYAPGLAGGELFF | TGTGCCAGCAGCTATGCACCGGGACTAGCGGGCGGGGAGCTGTTTTTT
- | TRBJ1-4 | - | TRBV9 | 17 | CASSAGGPMQANEKLFF | TGTGCCAGCAGCGCGGGGGGGCCCATGCAAGCTAATGAAAAACTGTTTTTT
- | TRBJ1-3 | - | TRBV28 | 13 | CASSMTAGNTIYF | TGTGCCAGCAGTATGACAGCTGGAAACACCATATATTTT
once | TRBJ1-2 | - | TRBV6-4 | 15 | CASSDGSTRGYGYTF | TGTGCCAGCAGTGACGGGTCAACGCGGGGGTATGGCTACACCTTC
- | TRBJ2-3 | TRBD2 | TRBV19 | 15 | CASSMASGSHYGQYF | TGTGCCAGTAGTATGGCTAGCGGATCTCATTATGGGCAGTATTTT
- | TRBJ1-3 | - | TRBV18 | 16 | CASSPLGANSGNTIYF | TGTGCCAGCTCACCGTTAGGGGCCAACTCTGGAAACACCATATATTTT
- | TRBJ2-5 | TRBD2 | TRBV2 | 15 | CASGEGLADVETQYF | TGTGCCAGCGGAGAGGGGCTAGCGGACGTGGAGACCCAGTACTTC
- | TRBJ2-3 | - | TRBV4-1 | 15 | CASSQAGGRPDTQYF | TGCGCCAGCAGCCAAGCTGGAGGGAGACCAGATACGCAGTATTTT
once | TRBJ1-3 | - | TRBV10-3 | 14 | CAISEGLSGNTIYF | TGTGCCATCAGTGAAGGACTCTCTGGAAACACCATATATTTT
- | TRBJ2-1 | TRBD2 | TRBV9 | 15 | CASSVGSSGYNEQFF | TGTGCCAGCAGCGTAGGATCTAGCGGATACAATGAGCAGTTCTTC
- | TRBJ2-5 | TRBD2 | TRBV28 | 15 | CASKTSGRAWETQYF | TGTGCCAGCAAGACTAGCGGGAGGGCCTGGGAGACCCAGTACTTC
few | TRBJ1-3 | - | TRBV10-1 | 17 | CASSEGRGRNSGNTIYF | TGCGCCAGCAGTGAGGGAAGGGGTCGAAACTCTGGAAACACCATATATTTT
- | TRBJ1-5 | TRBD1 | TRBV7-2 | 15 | CASSSTGGRNQPQHF | TGTGCCAGCAGCTCGACAGGGGGCAGGAATCAGCCCCAGCATTTT
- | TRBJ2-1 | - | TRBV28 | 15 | CASSLILASHNEQFF | TGTGCCAGCAGTTTGATCTTAGCTTCCCACAATGAGCAGTTCTTC
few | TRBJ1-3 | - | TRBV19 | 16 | CASLSRGELSGNTIYF | TGTGCCAGCCTCTCTAGAGGTGAACTCTCTGGAAACACCATATATTTT
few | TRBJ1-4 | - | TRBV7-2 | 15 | CASSLDQGLGEKLFF | TGTGCCAGCAGCTTAGATCAGGGGTTGGGTGAAAAACTGTTTTTT
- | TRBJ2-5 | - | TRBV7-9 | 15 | CASSLNTGIAETQYF | TGTGCCAGCAGCTTAAATACAGGGATTGCAGAGACCCAGTACTTC
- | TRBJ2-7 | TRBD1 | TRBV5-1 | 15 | CASSPRDRGIDEQYF | TGCGCCAGCAGCCCTAGGGACAGGGGGATAGACGAGCAGTACTTC
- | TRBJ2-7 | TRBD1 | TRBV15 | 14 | CATSRSGQGGEQYF | TGTGCCACCAGCAGATCGGGACAGGGAGGCGAGCAGTACTTC
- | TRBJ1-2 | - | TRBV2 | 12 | CASTTGSYGYTF | TGTGCCAGTACCACTGGGAGCTATGGCTACACCTTC
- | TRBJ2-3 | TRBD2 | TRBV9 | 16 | CASSASGAAGVDTQYF | TGTGCCAGCAGCGCGTCCGGAGCCGCGGGAGTAGATACGCAGTATTTT
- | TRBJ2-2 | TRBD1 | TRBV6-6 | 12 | CASSTGGGELFF | TGTGCCAGCAGTACAGGGGGTGGGGAGCTGTTTTTT
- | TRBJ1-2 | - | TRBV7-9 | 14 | CASSSARGSYGYTF | TGTGCCAGCAGTTCAGCCCGGGGGTCTTATGGCTACACCTTC
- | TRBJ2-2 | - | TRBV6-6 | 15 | CASTWGGGNTGELFF | TGTGCCAGCACCTGGGGAGGGGGGAACACCGGGGAGCTGTTTTTT
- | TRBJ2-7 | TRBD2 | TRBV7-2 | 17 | CASSFRLAGPSSYEQYF | TGTGCCAGCAGCTTTCGACTAGCGGGACCTAGCTCCTACGAGCAGTACTTC
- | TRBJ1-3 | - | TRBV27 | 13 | CASIPPGGNTIYF | TGTGCCAGCATCCCCCCGGGAGGAAACACCATATATTTT
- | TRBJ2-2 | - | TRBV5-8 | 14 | CASSRLRESGELFF | TGTGCCAGCAGTCGATTACGGGAGAGCGGGGAGCTGTTTTTT
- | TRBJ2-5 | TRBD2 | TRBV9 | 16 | CASSPRLAARVETQYF | TGTGCCAGCAGCCCGAGACTAGCGGCGAGGGTTGAGACCCAGTACTTC
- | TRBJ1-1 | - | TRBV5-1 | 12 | CASRQENTEAFF | TGCGCCAGCCGCCAGGAGAACACTGAAGCTTTCTTT
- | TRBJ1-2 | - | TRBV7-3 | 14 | CASTLQPSNYGYTF | TGTGCCAGCACCCTACAGCCGTCTAACTATGGCTACACCTTC
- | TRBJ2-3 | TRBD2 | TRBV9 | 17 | CASSKRTSARGGDTQYF | TGTGCCAGCAGCAAAAGGACTAGCGCAAGAGGGGGAGATACGCAGTATTTT
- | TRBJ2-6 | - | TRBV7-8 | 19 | CASSKQGVLGSSGANVLTF | TGTGCCAGCAGCAAACAGGGTGTACTCGGTAGCTCTGGGGCCAACGTCCTGACTTTC
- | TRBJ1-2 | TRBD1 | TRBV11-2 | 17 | CASSLVQGDPANYGYTF | TGTGCCAGCAGCTTAGTACAGGGGGATCCAGCTAACTATGGCTACACCTTC
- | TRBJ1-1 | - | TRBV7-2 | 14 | CASSLGQPNTEAFF | TGTGCCAGCAGCTTAGGACAGCCAAACACTGAAGCTTTCTTT
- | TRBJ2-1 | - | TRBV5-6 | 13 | CASSLDRNNEQFF | TGTGCCAGCAGCTTGGACAGGAACAATGAGCAGTTCTTC
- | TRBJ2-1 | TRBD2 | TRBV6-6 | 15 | CASSYYRTSLNEQFF | TGTGCCAGCAGTTACTACCGGACTAGTTTAAATGAGCAGTTCTTC
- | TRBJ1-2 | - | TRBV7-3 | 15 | CASSPDLGGRSGYTF | TGTGCCAGCAGCCCCGACCTCGGGGGGCGCTCTGGCTACACCTTC
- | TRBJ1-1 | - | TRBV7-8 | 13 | CASSEQLNTEAFF | TGTGCCAGCAGCGAACAGCTGAACACTGAAGCTTTCTTT